These 2 T cell receptor beta chains were sequenced from one sample in a study of blood T cell repertoires in COVID-19. Some clones are missing from TCRdb's copy, which holds only in-frame ones; the method was immunoSEQ multiplex PCR. The table shows some 97,000 clones, with more than 75% occurring only once. What was sequenced was peripheral blood. These receptors were collected from a human donor in a cohort sampled during active COVID-19.

The gene calls are TRBV27 and TRBJ1-6; 9 bases match TRBD1. V trimming: 5 bases; J trimming: 8 bases; junction bases outside the gene matches: 7. The CDR3 length is 15 residues. Germline CDR1 reads MNHEY; CDR2 reads SMNVEV (reference sequence). DNA for the CDR3: TGTGCCAGCAGTACGGACAGGGGAGGGGATTCACCCCTCCACTTT. Protein product: CASSTDRGGDSPLHF.

The J gene is TRBJ1-2, the V gene TRBV9; 8 bases are shared with TRBD1. CDR1 SGDLS and CDR2 YYNGEE come from the germline V gene. The V gene end was trimmed by 3 bases and the J gene end by 4 bases; junction bases not matched to a gene: 23. The CDR3 loop spans 20 amino acids. Written as DNA, the CDR3 is TGTGCCAGCAGCGGGACCGGACAGGGCGTAAGAGACTCCAACTTCTATGGCTACACCTTC. This codes for CASSGTGQGVRDSNFYGYTF. Together with reference TRBV9 and TRBJ1-2, the CDR3 gives the full variable domain: DSGVTQTPKHLITATGQRVTLRCSPRSGDLSVYWYQQSLDQGLQFLIQYYNGEERAKGNILERFSAQQFPDLHSELNLSSLELGDSALYFCASSGTGQGVRDSNFYGYTFGSGTRLTVV.